Listed here is a single T cell receptor beta chain. Germline V gene data show CDR1 as LNHDA and CDR2 as SQIVND (reference sequence). Trimming at V came to 1 base and at J to 3 bases, leaving 6 bases not matched to a gene. The CDR3 spans 15 residues. The source of the sample is a study of cytomegalovirus exposure and HLA in healthy donors. The PCR contained 60 Vbeta and 13 Jbeta primers. TCRdb's table, derived via immunoSEQ multiplex PCR, lists solely in-frame clones and lacks some. Here the sample spans 100,000 to 150,000 clones, 77% being singletons. Sequencing was performed on PBMCs. The V gene is TRBV19, the J gene TRBJ2-7; 7 bases line up with TRBD1. The sequence derives from a human donor in good health. The CDR3 region has the DNA TGTGCCAGTAGTATAGGAGAGACAGGGAACTACGAGCAGTACTTC. This gives the protein CASSIGETGNYEQYF.